Below, 23 T cell receptor beta chains from the same sample are listed, as sequenced in a study of brain metastases from non-small cell lung cancer. Generated by immunoSEQ multiplex PCR, the TCRdb table keeps only in-frame clones and is missing some. The sample includes about 660 clones, more than 75% seen only once; the top ten take 9.4%. Specimen: tumor-adjacent normal tissue. These receptors were collected from a donor at least 40 years old with non-small cell lung cancer.

The V and J genes are TRBV10-3 and TRBJ2-5, with 10 bases matching TRBD2. With 7 bases clipped from V and 3 bases from J, the junction kept 2 bases outside the gene matches. The CDR3 length is 13 residues. Germline lookup yields CDR1 ENHRY and CDR2 SYGVKD. The CDR3, as DNA: TGTGCCATCAACGGACTAGCGGAAGAGACCCAGTACTTC. This sequence encodes CAINGLAEETQYF.

In DNA form, the CDR3 reads TGCGCCAGCAGCCAAGATCCAGGCATCAGCAATCAGCCCCAGCATTTT. It encodes CASSQDPGISNQPQHF. The V and J genes are TRBV4-1 and TRBJ1-5, with D uncertain. Germline lookup yields CDR1 MGHRA and CDR2 YSYEKL. The CDR3 has 16 amino acids. V was shortened by 0 bases and J by 1 base, with 10 bases between the two germline ends.

This clone was detected once. This rearrangement joins TRBV4-2 to TRBJ2-7; 12 bases are shared with TRBD2. Germline V gives CDR1 LGHNA, CDR2 YNFKEQ. The CDR3 covers 20 residues. The J segment lost 2 bases and the V segment lost 0 bases, leaving 14 bases of the junction unmatched. The CDR3, as DNA: TGTGCCAGCAGCCAAGATTCCACGCGGACTAGCGGGGATAGTACCTACGAGCAGTACTTC. As protein: CASSQDSTRTSGDSTYEQYF.

CDR3 DNA: TGTGCCAGCAGCGAGGACGCGAACACTGAAGCTTTCTTT. Residues: CASSEDANTEAFF. The gene calls are TRBV7-3 and TRBJ1-1; D is ambiguous. CDR1 is SGHTA, CDR2 FQGTGA, per germline. The CDR3 loop spans 13 amino acids. V shed 5 bases and J shed 1 base, with 8 bases lying between them.

The chain employs TRBV6-5 and TRBJ1-4, with 8 bases matching TRBD1. Per the germline V gene, CDR1 is MNHEY and CDR2 is SVGAGI. The ends lost 6 bases at V and 4 bases at J; junction bases unmatched: 4. This CDR3 contains 14 residues. The CDR3 sequence: CASRWTGSNEKLFF. CDR3 nucleotide sequence: TGTGCCAGCAGGTGGACAGGGAGTAATGAAAAACTGTTTTTT.

Details on this clone: This clone may be a read error of a much larger clone one base away. V is TRBV6-5 and J is TRBJ1-1, with 7 bases identical to TRBD1. The length of the CDR3 is 12 residues. The germline V gene encodes CDR1 MNHEY and CDR2 SVGAGI. For the CDR3, the DNA is TGTGTCACTCGGGTAGGGACAGACGAAGCTTTCTTT. Encoded protein: CVTRVGTDEAFF.

The sample holds a few counts of this clone. The genes are TRBV14 and TRBJ1-1; no clear D. CDR1 SGHDN and CDR2 FVKESK come from the germline V gene. The CDR3 loop spans 15 amino acids. V was trimmed by 4 bases and J by 10 bases, leaving 22 bases between them. The chain's CDR3 is CASSPQYNTGFGAFF. CDR3 DNA sequence: TGTGCCAGCAGCCCCCAATATAACACGGGGTTTGGAGCTTTCTTT.

The rearrangement uses TRBV2 and TRBJ2-1; maybe TRBD1 (6 bases). V was cut by 4 bases and J by 0 bases, with 10 bases left in between. The length of the CDR3 is 15 residues. The V gene's germline CDR1 is SNHLY and CDR2 FYNNEI. The CDR3 DNA is TGTGCCAGCAGTGCCACAGGGAGCTCCTACAATGAGCAGTTCTTC. It translates to CASSATGSSYNEQFF.

The J gene is TRBJ1-2, the V gene TRBV29-1, with D unclear. The CDR3 runs to 11 residues. The germline V gene encodes CDR1 SQVTM and CDR2 ANQGSEA. With 5 bases removed from V and 7 bases from J, the gap between germline ends came to 11 bases. The CDR3, as DNA: TGCAGCGTTTTCTTGTTATCTGGCTACACCTTC. Protein product: CSVFLLSGYTF.

The chain recombines TRBV24-1 with TRBJ2-5; D could derive from TRBD1 or TRBD2 (5 bases each). V lost 1 base, J lost 4 bases, and 12 bases lay in between. Germline values: CDR1 KGHDR, CDR2 SFDVKD. This CDR3 contains 15 residues. CDR3 region: CATSDFGTGRETQYF. In nucleotides, the CDR3 is TGTGCCACCAGTGATTTCGGGACGGGAAGAGAGACCCAGTACTTC.

The rearrangement joins TRBV5-1 to TRBJ2-2; D not certain. Germline V lookup: CDR1 SGHRS, CDR2 YFSETQ. This CDR3 spans 13 amino acids. Trimming took off 2 bases at V and 1 base at J, with 3 bases between the two ends. The CDR3 coding sequence is TGCGCCAGCAGCTTAGGGAACACCGGGGAGCTGTTTTTT. It encodes CASSLGNTGELFF.

V gene TRBV18 combines with J gene TRBJ2-5; D is unresolved. The CDR3 is made up of 11 amino acids. Germline V CDR1 and CDR2: KGHSH, LQKENI. V lost 7 bases and J lost 2, with 5 bases in between. CDR3 coding DNA: TGTGCCAGCTTTTTACAAGAGACCCAGTACTTC. Its protein product is CASFLQETQYF.

The chain carries TRBV5-1 and TRBJ2-7; perhaps TRBD2 as D (7 bases). The length of the CDR3 is 15 residues. Germline values: CDR1 SGHRS, CDR2 YFSETQ. The V gene lost 0 bases and the J gene lost 4 bases, with 14 bases spanning the gap. The DNA of the CDR3 is TGCGCCAGCAGCTTGGTCGGCGGGGGCGGGTACGAGCAGTACTTC. Protein: CASSLVGGGGYEQYF.

This clone came up once. The chain employs TRBV12-3 or TRBV12-4 and TRBJ1-2; no clear D. This CDR3 spans 13 amino acids. V was cut by 6 bases and J by 8 bases, with 16 bases left in between. This CDR3 is CASSIQRAVGYTF. The CDR3 bases are TGTGCCAGCAGCATTCAGCGGGCCGTAGGCTACACCTTC.

The V call is TRBV7-3, the J call TRBJ2-7; 15 positions agree with TRBD2. CDR1 SGHTA and CDR2 FQGTGA come from the germline V gene. CDR3 length: 13 amino acids. The trim removed 8 bases at V and 4 bases at J, leaving 0 bases unmatched. CDR3 sequence reads: CASGLAGGYEQYF. The CDR3 bases are TGTGCCAGCGGACTAGCGGGAGGGTACGAGCAGTACTTC. Full variable domain (outside the CDR3, taken from reference TRBV7-3 and TRBJ2-7): GAGVSQTPSNKVTEKGKYVELRCDPISGHTALYWYRQSLGQGPEFLIYFQGTGAADDSGLPNDRFFAVRPEGSVSTLKIQRTERGDSAVYLCASGLAGGYEQYFGPGTRLTVT.

CDR3 sequence (DNA): TGTGCCAGCAGCCCATCACAGAGCTCCTACGAGCAGTACTTC. Translating gives CASSPSQSSYEQYF. The J gene is TRBJ2-7, the V gene TRBV5-4; D is unclear. CDR1 SGHNT and CDR2 YYREEE come from the germline V gene (reference sequence). V lost 4 bases to trimming and J lost 0 bases, with 11 bases between them. The CDR3 consists of 14 residues.

V usage is TRBV15 and J usage is TRBJ2-5; TRBD1 might be the D (5 bases). Trimming shortened V by 5 bases and J by 2 bases, and 21 bases separated the two germline ends. CDR3 length: 17 amino acids. CDR1 and CDR2 (germline): LNHNV, YYDKDF (reference sequence). The CDR3 DNA reads as TGTGCCACCAGCTCCCGAGATCCAGGGCAGCCACAAGAGACCCAGTACTTC. Translating it yields CATSSRDPGQPQETQYF.

This clone was recorded a few times. The gene calls are TRBV3-1 (or the pseudogene TRBV3-2) and TRBJ1-2; the D is unclear. Germline assignment: CDR1 LGHDT and CDR2 YNNKEL (reference sequence). The V and J ends lost 2 bases and 1 base respectively, with 8 bases between them. The CDR3 totals 14 residues. CDR3: CASSQLKINYGYTF. The CDR3, as DNA: TGTGCCAGCAGCCAATTAAAGATTAACTATGGCTACACCTTC.

The rearrangement uses TRBV28 and TRBJ1-1; 9 positions agree with TRBD1. The length of the CDR3 is 17 residues. Trimming at V came to 5 bases and at J to 6 bases, leaving 16 bases not matched to a gene. CDR1 MDHEN and CDR2 SYDVKM come from the germline V gene. Written as DNA, the CDR3 is TGTGCCAGCAGTCCCCCTCTTGGTAGGACAGGGGCACCTGAAGCTTTCTTT. As protein: CASSPPLGRTGAPEAFF.

This chain uses TRBV7-2 with TRBJ1-5, with a tentative D call TRBD1 (6 bases). Germline loops: CDR1 SGHTA, CDR2 FQGNSA. CDR3 length equals 17 residues. With 1 base removed from V and 2 bases from J, the gap between germline ends came to 15 bases. The CDR3 spells CASSLGDQGSGNQPQHF. The CDR3 DNA is TGTGCCAGCAGCTTAGGAGACCAGGGGAGTGGCAATCAGCCCCAGCATTTT.

The chain employs TRBV10-2 and TRBJ1-2; TRBD1 matches at 12 bases. The germline V gene encodes CDR1 WSHSY and CDR2 SAAADI. The length of the CDR3 is 14 residues. Trimming removed 2 bases from V and 6 bases from J; junction bases left unmatched: 1. CDR3 nucleotides: TGCGCCAGCAGTGAGAGGGACAGGGGGCATGGCTACACCTTC. This encodes CASSERDRGHGYTF.

Regarding this clone: Other nucleotide sequences from this sample produce the same CDR3. The V call is TRBV25-1, the J call TRBJ1-1; no definite D call. Germline values: CDR1 MGHDK, CDR2 SYGVNS. The CDR3 loop spans 12 amino acids. V lost 11 bases to trimming and J lost 1 base, with 11 bases between them. The CDR3 spells CAVRGQNTEAFF. The DNA of the CDR3 is TGTGCCGTGAGAGGGCAGAACACTGAAGCTTTCTTT.

This clone occurred once. The chain links TRBV5-6 to TRBJ1-1; a possible D gene is TRBD1 (5 bases). The germline gives CDR1 SGHDT, CDR2 YYEEEE. Deletions cut 2 bases from V and 8 bases from J, with 13 bases between. This CDR3 is 13 amino acids long. The CDR3 loop reads CASSFGGAKEAFF. The CDR3 region has the DNA TGTGCCAGCAGCTTTGGAGGGGCGAAGGAAGCTTTCTTT.